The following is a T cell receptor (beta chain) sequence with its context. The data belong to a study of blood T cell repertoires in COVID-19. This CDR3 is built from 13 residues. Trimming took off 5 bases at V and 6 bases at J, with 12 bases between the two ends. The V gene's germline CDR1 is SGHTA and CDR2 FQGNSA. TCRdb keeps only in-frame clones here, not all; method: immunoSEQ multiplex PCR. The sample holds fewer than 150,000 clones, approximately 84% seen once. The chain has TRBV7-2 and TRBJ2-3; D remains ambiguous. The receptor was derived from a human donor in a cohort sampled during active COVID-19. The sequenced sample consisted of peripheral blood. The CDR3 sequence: CASSPTPGDTQYF. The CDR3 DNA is TGTGCCAGCAGCCCCACCCCCGGTGATACGCAGTATTTT.